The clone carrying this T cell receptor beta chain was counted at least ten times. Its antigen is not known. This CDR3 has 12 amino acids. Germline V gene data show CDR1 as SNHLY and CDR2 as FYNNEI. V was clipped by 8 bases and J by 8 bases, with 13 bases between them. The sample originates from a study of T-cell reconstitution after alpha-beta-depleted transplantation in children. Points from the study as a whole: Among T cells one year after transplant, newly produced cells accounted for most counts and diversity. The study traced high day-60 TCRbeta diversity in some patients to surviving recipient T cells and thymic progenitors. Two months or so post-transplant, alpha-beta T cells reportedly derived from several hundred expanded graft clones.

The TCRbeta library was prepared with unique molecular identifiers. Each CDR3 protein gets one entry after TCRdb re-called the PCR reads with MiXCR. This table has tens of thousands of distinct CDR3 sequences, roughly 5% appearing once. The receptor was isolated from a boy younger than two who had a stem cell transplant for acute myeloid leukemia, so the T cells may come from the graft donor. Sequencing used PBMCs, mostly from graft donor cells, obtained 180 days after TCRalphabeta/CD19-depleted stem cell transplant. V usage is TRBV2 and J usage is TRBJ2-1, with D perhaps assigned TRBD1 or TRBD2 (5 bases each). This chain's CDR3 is CASDNEGYEQFF. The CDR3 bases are TGTGCCAGCGATAATGAGGGGTATGAGCAGTTCTTC.